This T cell receptor (beta chain) was recovered during a study of blood T cell repertoires in COVID-19. Whole-study context: From the United States, Italy and Spain came samples of acute and convalescent COVID-19. Sources were T cells, B-cell-depleted T cells, or PBMCs; the material itself was cDNA or gDNA.

Methods used by the authors: Amplification from reference gene primers served as the basis for estimated nucleated cell counts. Here immunoSEQ multiplex PCR was the method, and the copy in TCRdb shows in-frame clones only, minus some. V and J calls and clone size are copied from that table; D and trimming were computed from the DNA. The sample has 200,000 to 250,000 clones; 87% are singletons. Germline-derived CDR1 and CDR2 are SQVTM and ANQGSEA. This CDR3 region has 16 residues. The ends were cut back, 0 bases at V and 0 bases at J, with 12 bases in the middle. This TCR came from a man between 18 and 29 years old with active or convalescent COVID-19. The sample taken for sequencing was peripheral blood. The V call is TRBV29-1, the J call TRBJ2-1; a weak D match, TRBD2 (5 bases). CDR3 nucleotides: TGCAGCGTTGAAGATTGGTCGGGGAGCTCCTACAATGAGCAGTTCTTC. Translated, it gives CSVEDWSGSSYNEQFF.